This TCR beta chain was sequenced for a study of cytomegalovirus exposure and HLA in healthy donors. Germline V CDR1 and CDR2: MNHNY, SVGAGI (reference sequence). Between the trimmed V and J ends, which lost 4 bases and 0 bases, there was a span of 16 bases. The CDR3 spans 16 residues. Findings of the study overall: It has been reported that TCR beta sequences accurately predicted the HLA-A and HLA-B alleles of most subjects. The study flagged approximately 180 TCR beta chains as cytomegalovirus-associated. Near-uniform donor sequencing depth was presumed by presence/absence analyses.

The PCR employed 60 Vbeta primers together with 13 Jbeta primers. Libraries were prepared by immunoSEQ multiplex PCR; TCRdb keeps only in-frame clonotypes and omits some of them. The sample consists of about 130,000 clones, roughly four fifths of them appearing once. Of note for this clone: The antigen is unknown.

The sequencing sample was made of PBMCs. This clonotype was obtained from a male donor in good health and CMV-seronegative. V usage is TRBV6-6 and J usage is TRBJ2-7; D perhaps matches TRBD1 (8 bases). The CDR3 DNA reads TGTGCCAGCAGTTCTCCAGGGGGCGGGAGCTCCTACGAGCAGTACTTC. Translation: CASSSPGGGSSYEQYF.